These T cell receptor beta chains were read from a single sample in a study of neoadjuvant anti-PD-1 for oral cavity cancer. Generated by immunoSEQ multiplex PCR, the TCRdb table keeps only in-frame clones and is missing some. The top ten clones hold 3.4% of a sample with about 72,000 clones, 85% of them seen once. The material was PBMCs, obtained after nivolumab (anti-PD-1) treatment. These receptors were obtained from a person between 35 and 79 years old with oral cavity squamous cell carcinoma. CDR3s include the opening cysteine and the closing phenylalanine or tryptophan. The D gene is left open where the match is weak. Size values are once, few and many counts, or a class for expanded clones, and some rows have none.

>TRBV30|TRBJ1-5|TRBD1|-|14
TGTGCCTGGAGTACAGGGGGCGGCAATCAGCCCCAGCATTTT
CAWSTGGGNQPQHF
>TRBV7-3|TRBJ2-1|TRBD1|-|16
TGTGCCAGCAGCCGGTACGAGAGGGGGCCCATCAATGAGCAGTTCTTC
CASSRYERGPINEQFF
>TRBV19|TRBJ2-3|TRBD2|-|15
TGTGCCAGTAGTCCAAGCGGGAGGCTCCGTGGTACGCAGTATTTT
CASSPSGRLRGTQYF
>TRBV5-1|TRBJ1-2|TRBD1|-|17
TGCGCCAGCTCCGCCCCCCCCGGGACAGGGGACTCCTATGGCTACACCTTC
CASSAPPGTGDSYGYTF
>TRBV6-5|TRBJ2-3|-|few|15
TGTGCCAGCAGCCGAACCGGGTTTAGCACAGATACGCAGTATTTT
CASSRTGFSTDTQYF
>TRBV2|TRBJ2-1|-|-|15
TGTGCCAGCTCTAAGGGAGGTAGCTCCTTCAATGAGCAGTTCTTC
CASSKGGSSFNEQFF
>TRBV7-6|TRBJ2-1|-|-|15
TGTGCCAGCAGCCGAAGCGGGTCTTCAGTCAGGGAGCAGTTCTTC
CASSRSGSSVREQFF
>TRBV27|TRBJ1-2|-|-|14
TGTGCCAGCAGTTTAAAGGCAAAGTTTATGGGCTACACCTTC
CASSLKAKFMGYTF
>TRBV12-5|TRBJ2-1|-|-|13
TGTGCTAGTGGTTCAGACCTTAGTAACGAGCAGTTCTTC
CASGSDLSNEQFF
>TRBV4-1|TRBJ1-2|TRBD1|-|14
TGCGCCAGCAGCCAAGAACAGGGGTCGAATGGCTACACCTTC
CASSQEQGSNGYTF
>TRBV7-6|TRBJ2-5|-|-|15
TGTGCCAGCAGCTTTTCTGGGCGGCCCCAAGAGACCCAGTACTTC
CASSFSGRPQETQYF
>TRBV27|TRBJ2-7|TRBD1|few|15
TGTGCCAGCAGTCCAGGGACAGGGGCCTCCTACGAGCAGTACTTC
CASSPGTGASYEQYF
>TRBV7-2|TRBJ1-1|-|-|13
TGTGCCAGCAGCCCGGGACGCCGGACTGAAGCTTTCTTT
CASSPGRRTEAFF
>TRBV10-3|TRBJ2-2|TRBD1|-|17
TGTGCCATCAGTGAGTCTCGGACAGGGGTGTCAAGCGGGGAGCTGTTTTTT
CAISESRTGVSSGELFF
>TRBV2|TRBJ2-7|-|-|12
TGTGCCAGCAGGTCCCTCGCGGACGAGCAGTACTTC
CASRSLADEQYF
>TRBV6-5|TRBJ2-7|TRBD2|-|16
TGTGCCAGCAGTTTAACCGGGACTAGCGGGACATACGAGCAGTACTTC
CASSLTGTSGTYEQYF
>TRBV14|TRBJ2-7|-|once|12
TGTGCCAGCAGCCCCGGGGTATACGAGCAGTACTTC
CASSPGVYEQYF
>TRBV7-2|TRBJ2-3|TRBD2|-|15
TGTGCCAGCAGCTTAGACTGGCTAGCGGGAGGTACGCAGTATTTT
CASSLDWLAGGTQYF
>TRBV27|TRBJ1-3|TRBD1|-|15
TGTGCCAGCAGTTTATCCCGGACAGGGGCCAACACCATATATTTT
CASSLSRTGANTIYF